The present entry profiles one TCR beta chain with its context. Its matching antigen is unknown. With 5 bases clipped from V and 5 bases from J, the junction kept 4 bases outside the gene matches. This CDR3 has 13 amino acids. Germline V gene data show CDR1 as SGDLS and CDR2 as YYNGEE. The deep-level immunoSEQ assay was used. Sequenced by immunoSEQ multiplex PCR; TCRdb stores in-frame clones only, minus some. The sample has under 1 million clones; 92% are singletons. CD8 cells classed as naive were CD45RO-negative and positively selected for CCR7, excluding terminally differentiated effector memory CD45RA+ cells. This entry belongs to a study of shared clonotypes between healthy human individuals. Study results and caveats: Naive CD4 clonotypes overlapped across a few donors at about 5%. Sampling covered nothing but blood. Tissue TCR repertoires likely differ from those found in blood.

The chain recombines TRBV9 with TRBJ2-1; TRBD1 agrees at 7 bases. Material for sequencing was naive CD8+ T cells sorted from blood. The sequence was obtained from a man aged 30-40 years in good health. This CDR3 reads CASRGQRDNEQFF. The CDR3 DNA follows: TGTGCCAGCAGGGGACAGAGAGACAATGAGCAGTTCTTC.